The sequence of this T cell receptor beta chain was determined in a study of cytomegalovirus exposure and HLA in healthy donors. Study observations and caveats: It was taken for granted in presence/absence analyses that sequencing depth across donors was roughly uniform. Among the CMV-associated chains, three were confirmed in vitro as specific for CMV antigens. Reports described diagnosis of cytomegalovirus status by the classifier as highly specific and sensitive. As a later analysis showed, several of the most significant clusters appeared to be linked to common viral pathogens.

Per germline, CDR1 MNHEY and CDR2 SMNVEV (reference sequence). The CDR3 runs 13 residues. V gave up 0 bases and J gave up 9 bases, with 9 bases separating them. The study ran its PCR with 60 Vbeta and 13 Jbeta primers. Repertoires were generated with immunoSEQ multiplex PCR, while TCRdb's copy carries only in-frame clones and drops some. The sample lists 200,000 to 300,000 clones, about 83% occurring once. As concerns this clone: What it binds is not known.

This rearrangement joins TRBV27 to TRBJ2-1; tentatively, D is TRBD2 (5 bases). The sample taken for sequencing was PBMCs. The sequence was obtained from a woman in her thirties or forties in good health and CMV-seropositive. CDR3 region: CASSLSLTSEQFF. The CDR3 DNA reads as TGTGCCAGCAGTTTATCCTTAACTAGTGAGCAGTTCTTC.